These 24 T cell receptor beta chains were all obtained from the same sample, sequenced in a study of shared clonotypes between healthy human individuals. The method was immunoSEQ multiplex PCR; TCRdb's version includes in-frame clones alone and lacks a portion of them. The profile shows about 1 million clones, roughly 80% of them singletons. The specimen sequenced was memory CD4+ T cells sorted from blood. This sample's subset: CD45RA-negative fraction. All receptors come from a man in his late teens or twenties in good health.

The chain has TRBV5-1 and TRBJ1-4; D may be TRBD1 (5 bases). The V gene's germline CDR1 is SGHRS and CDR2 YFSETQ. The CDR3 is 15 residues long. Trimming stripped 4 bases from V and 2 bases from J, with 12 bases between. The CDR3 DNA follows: TGCGCCAGCAGCCAGGGACGAGGGACTAATGAAAAACTGTTTTTT. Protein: CASSQGRGTNEKLFF.

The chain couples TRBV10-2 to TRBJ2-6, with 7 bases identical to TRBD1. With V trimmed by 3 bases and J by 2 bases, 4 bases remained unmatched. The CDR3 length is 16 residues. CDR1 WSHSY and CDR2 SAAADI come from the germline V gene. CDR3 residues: CASSESTGAGANVLTF. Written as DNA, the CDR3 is TGCGCCAGCAGTGAATCTACAGGGGCTGGGGCCAACGTCCTGACTTTC.

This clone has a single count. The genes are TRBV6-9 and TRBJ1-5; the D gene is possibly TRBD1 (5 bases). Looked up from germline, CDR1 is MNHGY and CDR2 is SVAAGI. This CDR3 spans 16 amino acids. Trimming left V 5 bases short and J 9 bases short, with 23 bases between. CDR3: CASSQTRTNRLWPQHF. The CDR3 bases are TGTGCCAGCAGTCAAACCCGGACAAACAGATTATGGCCCCAGCATTTT.

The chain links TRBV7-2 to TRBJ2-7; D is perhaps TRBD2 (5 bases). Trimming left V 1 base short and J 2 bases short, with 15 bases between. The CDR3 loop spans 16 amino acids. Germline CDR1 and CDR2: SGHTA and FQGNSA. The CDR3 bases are TGTGCCAGCAGCTTAGTTGTCCTAGCCCCCACCTACGAGCAGTACTTC. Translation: CASSLVVLAPTYEQYF.

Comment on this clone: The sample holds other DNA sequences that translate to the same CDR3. CDR3 nucleotide sequence: TGTGCCAGCAGCCGCGGGGGGGCATACAATGAGCAGTTCTTC. Amino acid sequence: CASSRGGAYNEQFF. The chain carries TRBV25-1 and TRBJ2-1, with 9 positions matching TRBD2. J gave up 4 bases and V 6 bases, and 4 bases lay outside the gene matches. The CDR3 sequence is 14 residues long. Looked up from germline, CDR1 is MGHDK and CDR2 is SYGVNS.

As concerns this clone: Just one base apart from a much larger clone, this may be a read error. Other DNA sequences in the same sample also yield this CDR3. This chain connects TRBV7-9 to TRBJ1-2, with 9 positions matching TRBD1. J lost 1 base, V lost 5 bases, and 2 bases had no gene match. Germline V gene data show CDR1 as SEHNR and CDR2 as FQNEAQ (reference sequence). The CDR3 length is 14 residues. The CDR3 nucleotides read TGTGCCAGCAGCCGGGGACAGGGTAACTATGGCTACACCTTC. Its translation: CASSRGQGNYGYTF.

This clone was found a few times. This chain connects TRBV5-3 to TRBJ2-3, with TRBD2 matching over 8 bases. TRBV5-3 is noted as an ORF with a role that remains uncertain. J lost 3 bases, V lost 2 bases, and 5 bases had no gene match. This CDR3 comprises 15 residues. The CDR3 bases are TGTGCCAGAAGCTTAAACGGGAGGGGTACAGATACGCAGTATTTT. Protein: CARSLNGRGTDTQYF.

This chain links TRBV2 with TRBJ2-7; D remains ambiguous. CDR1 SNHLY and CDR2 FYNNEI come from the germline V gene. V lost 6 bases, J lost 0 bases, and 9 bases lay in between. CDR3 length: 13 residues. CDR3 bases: TGTGCCAGCAGGCAGGAGATCTCCTACGAGCAGTACTTC. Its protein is CASRQEISYEQYF.

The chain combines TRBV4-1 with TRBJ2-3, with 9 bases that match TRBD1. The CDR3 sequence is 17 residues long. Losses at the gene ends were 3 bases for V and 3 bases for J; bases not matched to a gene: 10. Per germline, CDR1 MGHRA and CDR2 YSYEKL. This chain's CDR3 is CASSQGRGQGLTDTQYF. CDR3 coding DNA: TGCGCCAGCAGCCAGGGGAGGGGACAGGGATTGACAGATACGCAGTATTTT.

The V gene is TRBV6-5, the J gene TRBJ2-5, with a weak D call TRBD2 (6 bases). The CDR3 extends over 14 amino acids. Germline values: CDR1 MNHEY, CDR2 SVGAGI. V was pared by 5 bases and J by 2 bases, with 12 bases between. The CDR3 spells CASSHGGPQETQYF. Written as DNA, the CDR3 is TGTGCCAGCAGTCACGGGGGACCTCAAGAGACCCAGTACTTC.

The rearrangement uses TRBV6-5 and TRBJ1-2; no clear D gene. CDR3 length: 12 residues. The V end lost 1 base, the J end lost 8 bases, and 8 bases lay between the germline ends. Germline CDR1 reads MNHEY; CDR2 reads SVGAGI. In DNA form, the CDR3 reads TGTGCCAGCAGTTACTTGGAGTACGGCTACACCTTC. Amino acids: CASSYLEYGYTF.

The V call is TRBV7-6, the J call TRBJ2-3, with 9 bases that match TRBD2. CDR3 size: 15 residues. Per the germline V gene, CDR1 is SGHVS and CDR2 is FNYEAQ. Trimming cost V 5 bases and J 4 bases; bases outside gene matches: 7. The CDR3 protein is CASSISGSAADTQYF. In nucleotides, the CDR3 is TGTGCCAGCAGCATTAGCGGGAGTGCAGCAGATACGCAGTATTTT.

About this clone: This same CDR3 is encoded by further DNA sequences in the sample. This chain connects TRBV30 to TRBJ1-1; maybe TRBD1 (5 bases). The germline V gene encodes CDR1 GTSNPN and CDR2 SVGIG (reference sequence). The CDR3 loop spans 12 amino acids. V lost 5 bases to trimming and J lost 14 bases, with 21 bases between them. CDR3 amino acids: CAWHPYGGMVFF. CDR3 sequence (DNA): TGTGCCTGGCACCCCTACGGGGGTATGGTCTTCTTT. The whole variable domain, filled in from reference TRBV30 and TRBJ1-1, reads SQTIHQWPATLVQPVGSPLSLECTVEGTSNPNLYWYRQAAGRGLQLLFYSVGIGQISSEVPQNLSASRPQDRQFILSSKKLLLSDSGFYLCAWHPYGGMVFFGQGTRLTVV.

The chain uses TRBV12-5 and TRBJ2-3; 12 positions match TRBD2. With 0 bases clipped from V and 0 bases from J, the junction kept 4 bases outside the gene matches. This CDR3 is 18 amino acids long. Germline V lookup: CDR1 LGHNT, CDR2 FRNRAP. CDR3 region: CASGLVRTSGASTDTQYF. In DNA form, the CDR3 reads TGTGCTAGTGGTTTGGTACGGACTAGCGGGGCTAGCACAGATACGCAGTATTTT.

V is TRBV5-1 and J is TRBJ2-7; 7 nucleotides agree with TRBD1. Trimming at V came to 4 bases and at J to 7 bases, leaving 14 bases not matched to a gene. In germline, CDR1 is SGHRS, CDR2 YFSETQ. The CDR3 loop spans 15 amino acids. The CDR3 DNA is TGCGCCAGCAGCCCCCGGGACAGCACGCCCCGAGAGCAGTACTTC. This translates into CASSPRDSTPREQYF.

CDR3 sequence: CASNFLPAGELFF. CDR3 nucleotides: TGTGCCAGCAACTTCCTACCGGCCGGGGAGCTGTTTTTT. V usage is TRBV6-6 and J usage is TRBJ2-2, with unresolved D. This CDR3 comprises 13 residues. Germline assignment: CDR1 MNHNY and CDR2 SVGAGI (reference sequence). V was cut by 7 bases and J by 6 bases, with 12 bases left in between.

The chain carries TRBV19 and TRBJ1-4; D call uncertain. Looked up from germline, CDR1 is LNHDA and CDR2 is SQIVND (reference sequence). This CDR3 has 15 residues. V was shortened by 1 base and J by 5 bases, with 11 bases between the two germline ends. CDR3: CASSIGARQNEKLFF. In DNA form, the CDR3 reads TGTGCCAGTAGTATAGGGGCCAGACAAAATGAAAAACTGTTTTTT.

CDR3 residues: CASSERRLYQETQYF. The CDR3 bases are TGTGCCAGCAGTGAGCGGCGGTTGTACCAAGAGACCCAGTACTTC. The gene calls are TRBV6-1 and TRBJ2-5, with D unclear. Trimming removed 3 bases at V and 0 bases at J, with 11 bases between. This CDR3 contains 15 residues. Looked up from germline, CDR1 is MNHNS and CDR2 is SASEGT.

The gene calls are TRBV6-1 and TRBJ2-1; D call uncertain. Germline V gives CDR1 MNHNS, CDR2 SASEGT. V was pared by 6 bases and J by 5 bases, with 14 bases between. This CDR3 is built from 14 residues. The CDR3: CASSPSGLNNEQFF. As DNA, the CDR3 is TGTGCCAGCAGCCCCTCCGGGCTGAACAATGAGCAGTTCTTC.

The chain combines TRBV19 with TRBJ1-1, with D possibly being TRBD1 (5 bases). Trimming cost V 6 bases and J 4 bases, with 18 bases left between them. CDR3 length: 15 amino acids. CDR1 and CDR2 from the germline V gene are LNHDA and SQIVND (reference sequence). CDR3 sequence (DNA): TGTGCCAGTAGACCATCGGAGGGGATGGGCACTGAAGCTTTCTTT. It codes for CASRPSEGMGTEAFF. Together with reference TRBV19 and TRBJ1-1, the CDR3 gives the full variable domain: DGGITQSPKYLFRKEGQNVTLSCEQNLNHDAMYWYRQDPGQGLRLIYYSQIVNDFQKGDIAEGYSVSREKKESFPLTVTSAQKNPTAFYLCASRPSEGMGTEAFFGQGTRLTVV.

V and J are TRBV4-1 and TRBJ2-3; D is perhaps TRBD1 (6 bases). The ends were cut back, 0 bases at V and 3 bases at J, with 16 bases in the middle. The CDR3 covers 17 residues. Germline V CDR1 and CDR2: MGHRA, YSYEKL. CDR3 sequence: CASSQEGAGEGTDTQYF. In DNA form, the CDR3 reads TGCGCCAGCAGCCAAGAAGGGGCAGGGGAAGGAACAGATACGCAGTATTTT.

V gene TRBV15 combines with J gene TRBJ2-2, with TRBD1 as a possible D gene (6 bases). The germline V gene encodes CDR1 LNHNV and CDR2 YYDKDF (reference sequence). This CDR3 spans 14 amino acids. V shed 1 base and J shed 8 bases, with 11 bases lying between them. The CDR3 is CATSRVLGAGELFF. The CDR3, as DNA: TGTGCCACCAGCAGAGTCCTGGGGGCGGGGGAGCTGTTTTTT.

CDR3 nucleotide sequence: TGTGCCTGGAAGTGGGGCAGGAGCACTGAAGCTTTCTTT. The encoded protein is CAWKWGRSTEAFF. J is TRBJ1-1 and V is TRBV30; D might be TRBD1 (5 bases). V was clipped by 4 bases and J by 4 bases, with 13 bases between them. The germline gives CDR1 GTSNPN, CDR2 SVGIG (reference sequence). The CDR3 loop spans 13 amino acids. The full variable domain, with the rest looked up from reference TRBV30 and TRBJ1-1, is SQTIHQWPATLVQPVGSPLSLECTVEGTSNPNLYWYRQAAGRGLQLLFYSVGIGQISSEVPQNLSASRPQDRQFILSSKKLLLSDSGFYLCAWKWGRSTEAFFGQGTRLTVV.

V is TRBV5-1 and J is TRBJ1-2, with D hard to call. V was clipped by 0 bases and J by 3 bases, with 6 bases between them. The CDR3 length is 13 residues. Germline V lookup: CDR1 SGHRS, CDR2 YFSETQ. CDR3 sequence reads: CASSLGSDYGYTF. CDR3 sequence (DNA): TGCGCCAGCAGCTTGGGGAGCGACTATGGCTACACCTTC.